This T cell receptor beta chain derives from a study of blood T cell repertoires in COVID-19. Authors' data handling: Reference gene primer amplification in the assay estimated nucleated cell counts. Produced via immunoSEQ multiplex PCR; TCRdb's table is partial and in-frame only. The DNA was the basis for D and trimming; V, J and clone size are from that table. Here the sample spans approximately 200,000 clones, 65% to 90% being singletons. Germline V lookup: CDR1 SQVTM, CDR2 ANQGSEA. V shed 7 bases, J shed 4 bases, and the junction held 8 bases outside the gene matches. This CDR3 is 13 amino acids long. Participants were placed into cohorts based on the clinical history they reported.

The receptor's source is a woman under 40 who had been exposed to COVID-19. The sample consisted of PBMCs or T cells enriched from blood (not recorded which). The chain uses TRBV29-1 and TRBJ2-3, with 7 bases that match TRBD1. CDR3 amino acids: CSGQGGWADTQYF. As DNA, the CDR3 is TGCAGCGGACAGGGCGGGTGGGCAGATACGCAGTATTTT.